This paragraph reports one T cell receptor beta chain. Antigen: not known. Healthy bone marrow donors made up the donor group. Use of 60 Vbeta and 13 Jbeta primers characterized the PCR. Profiling relied on immunoSEQ multiplex PCR, and the TCRdb table lists in-frame clones only, not all of them. This sample's clone table lists approximately 190,000 clones. This entry belongs to a study of cytomegalovirus exposure and HLA in healthy donors. Study information: In an early release, HLA-typed donors contributed approximately 80 million unique TCR sequences. Study observations and caveats: Data from an earlier analysis indicated that most TCR beta V segments were productive either about 87% or about 30% of the time.

Between the trimmed V and J ends, which lost 2 bases and 2 bases, there was a span of 13 bases. This CDR3 region has 16 residues. Germline V gives CDR1 LNHNV, CDR2 YYDKDF (reference sequence). This rearrangement joins TRBV15 to TRBJ1-3, with D possibly TRBD1 on 6 matching bases. The receptor was isolated from a man aged 25 to 40 in good health and CMV-seronegative. Input material: PBMCs. CDR3 bases: TGTGCCACCAGCAGAACTACAGGGAACCCTGGAAACACCATATATTTT. Amino acid sequence: CATSRTTGNPGNTIYF.